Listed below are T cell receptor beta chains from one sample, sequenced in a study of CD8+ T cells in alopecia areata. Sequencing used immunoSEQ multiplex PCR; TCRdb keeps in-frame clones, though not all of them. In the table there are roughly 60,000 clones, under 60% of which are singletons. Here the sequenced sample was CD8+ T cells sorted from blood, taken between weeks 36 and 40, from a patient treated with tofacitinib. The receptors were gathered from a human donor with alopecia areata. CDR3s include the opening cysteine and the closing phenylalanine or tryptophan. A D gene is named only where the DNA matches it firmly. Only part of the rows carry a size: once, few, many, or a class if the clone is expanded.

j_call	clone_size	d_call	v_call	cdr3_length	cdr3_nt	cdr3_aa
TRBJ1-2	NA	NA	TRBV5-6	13	TGTGCCAGCAGCTATCCCTCGTCCTATGGCTACACCTTC	CASSYPSSYGYTF
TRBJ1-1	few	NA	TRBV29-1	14	TGCAGCGTCCATGAGGAAGGTTGGAACACTGAAGCTTTCTTT	CSVHEEGWNTEAFF
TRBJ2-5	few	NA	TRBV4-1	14	TGCGCCAGCAGCCAAGCCGGGGGATGGGAGACCCAGTACTTC	CASSQAGGWETQYF
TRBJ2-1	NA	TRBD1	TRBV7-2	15	TGTGCCAGCAGCTTCCTGACCGGGACAGCCAATGAGCAGTTCTTC	CASSFLTGTANEQFF
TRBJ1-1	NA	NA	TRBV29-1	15	TGCAGCGTTTGGAGAGATGGGGTTTTGGACACTGAAGCTTTCTTT	CSVWRDGVLDTEAFF
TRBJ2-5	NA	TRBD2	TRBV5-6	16	TGTGCCAGCAGCTATCGACTAGCGGGAGGAGGAGAGACCCAGTACTTC	CASSYRLAGGGETQYF
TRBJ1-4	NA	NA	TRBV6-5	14	TGTGCCAGCAGTTACTCAGGGCGTAACGAAAAACTGTTTTTT	CASSYSGRNEKLFF
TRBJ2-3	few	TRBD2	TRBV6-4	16	TGTGCCAGCAGTGACTTCCCGCGGGGGTCGACAGATACGCAGTATTTT	CASSDFPRGSTDTQYF
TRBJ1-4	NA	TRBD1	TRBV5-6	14	TGTGCCAGCAGCTTTGACAGGGGAAATGAAAAACTGTTTTTT	CASSFDRGNEKLFF
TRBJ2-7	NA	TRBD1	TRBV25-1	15	TGTGCCAGCAGTGCCCCGGGACAGGGGACCTACGAGCAGTACTTC	CASSAPGQGTYEQYF
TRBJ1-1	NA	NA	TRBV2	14	TGTGCCAGCAGGGGGGCCCCGGAGGGCCCTGAAGCTTTCTTT	CASRGAPEGPEAFF
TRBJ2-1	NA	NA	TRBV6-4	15	TGTGCCAGCAGTGAATGGGGGGAGGAAGTCGATGAGCAGTTCTTC	CASSEWGEEVDEQFF
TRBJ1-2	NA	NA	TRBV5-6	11	TGTGCCAGCAGCTATTCGTATGGCTACACCTTC	CASSYSYGYTF